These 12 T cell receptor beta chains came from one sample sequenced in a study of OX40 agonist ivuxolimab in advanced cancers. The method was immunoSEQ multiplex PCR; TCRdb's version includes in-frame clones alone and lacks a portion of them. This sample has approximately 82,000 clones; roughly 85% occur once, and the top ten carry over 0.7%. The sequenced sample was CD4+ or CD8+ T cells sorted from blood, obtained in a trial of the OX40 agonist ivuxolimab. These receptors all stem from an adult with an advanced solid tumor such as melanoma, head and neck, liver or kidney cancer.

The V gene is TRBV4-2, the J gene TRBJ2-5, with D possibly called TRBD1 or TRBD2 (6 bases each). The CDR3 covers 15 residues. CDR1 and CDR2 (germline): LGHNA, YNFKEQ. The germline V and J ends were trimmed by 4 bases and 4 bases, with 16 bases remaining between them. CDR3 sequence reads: CASSRGTRRGETQYF. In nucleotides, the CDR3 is TGTGCCAGCAGCCGCGGGACAAGGCGGGGAGAGACCCAGTACTTC.

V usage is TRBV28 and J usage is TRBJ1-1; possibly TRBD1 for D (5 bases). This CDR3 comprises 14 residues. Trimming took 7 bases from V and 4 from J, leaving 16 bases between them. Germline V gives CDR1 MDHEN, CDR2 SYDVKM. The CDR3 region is CASNAPGEGTEAFF. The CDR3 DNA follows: TGTGCCAGCAATGCACCGGGGGAAGGCACTGAAGCTTTCTTT.

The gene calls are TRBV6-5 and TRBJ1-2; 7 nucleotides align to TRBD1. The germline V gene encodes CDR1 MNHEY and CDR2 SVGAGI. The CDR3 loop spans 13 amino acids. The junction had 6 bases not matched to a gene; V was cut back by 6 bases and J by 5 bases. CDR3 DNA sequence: TGTGCCAGCAGCAGGGGGGGGGTTTATGGCTACACCTTC. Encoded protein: CASSRGGVYGYTF.

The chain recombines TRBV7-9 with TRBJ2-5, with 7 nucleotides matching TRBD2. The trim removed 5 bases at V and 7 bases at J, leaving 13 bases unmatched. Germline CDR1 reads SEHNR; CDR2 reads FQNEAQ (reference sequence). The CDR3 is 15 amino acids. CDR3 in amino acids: CASSHSGAPGGTQYF. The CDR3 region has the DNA TGTGCCAGCAGCCACAGCGGGGCGCCCGGGGGGACCCAGTACTTC.

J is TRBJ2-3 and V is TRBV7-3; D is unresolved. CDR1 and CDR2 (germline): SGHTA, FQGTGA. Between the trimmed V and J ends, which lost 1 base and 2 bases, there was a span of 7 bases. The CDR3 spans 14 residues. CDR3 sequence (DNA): TGTGCCAGCAGCTTAAAAGGGAACACAGATACGCAGTATTTT. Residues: CASSLKGNTDTQYF.

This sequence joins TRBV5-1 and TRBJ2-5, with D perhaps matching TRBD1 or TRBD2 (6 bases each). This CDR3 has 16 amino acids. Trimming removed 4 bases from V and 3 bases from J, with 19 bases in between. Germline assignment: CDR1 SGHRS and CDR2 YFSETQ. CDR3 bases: TGCGCCAGCAGCCCCGGGGGCAGGGTCGGAGAAGAGACCCAGTACTTC. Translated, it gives CASSPGGRVGEETQYF.

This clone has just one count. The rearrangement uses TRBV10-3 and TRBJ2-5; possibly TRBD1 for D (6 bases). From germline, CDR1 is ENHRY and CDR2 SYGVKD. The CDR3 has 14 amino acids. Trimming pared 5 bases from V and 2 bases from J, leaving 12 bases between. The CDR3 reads CAISPGQLQETQYF. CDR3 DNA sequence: TGTGCCATCAGTCCGGGACAACTACAAGAGACCCAGTACTTC.

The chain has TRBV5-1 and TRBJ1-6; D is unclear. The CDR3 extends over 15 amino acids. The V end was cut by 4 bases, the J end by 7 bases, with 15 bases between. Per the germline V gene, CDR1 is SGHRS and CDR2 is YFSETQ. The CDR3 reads CASSVASSPNSPLHF. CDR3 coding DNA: TGCGCCAGCAGCGTCGCCTCCTCCCCAAATTCACCCCTCCACTTT. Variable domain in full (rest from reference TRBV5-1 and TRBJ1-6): KAGVTQTPRYLIKTRGQQVTLSCSPISGHRSVSWYQQTPGQGLQFLFEYFSETQRNKGNFPGRFSGRQFSNSRSEMNVSTLELGDSALYLCASSVASSPNSPLHFGNGTRLTVT.

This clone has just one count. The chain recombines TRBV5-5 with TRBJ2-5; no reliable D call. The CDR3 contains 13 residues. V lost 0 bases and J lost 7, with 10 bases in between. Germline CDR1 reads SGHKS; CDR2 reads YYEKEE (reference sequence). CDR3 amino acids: CASSLGAVVTQYF. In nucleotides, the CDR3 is TGTGCCAGCAGCTTGGGGGCCGTGGTGACCCAGTACTTC.

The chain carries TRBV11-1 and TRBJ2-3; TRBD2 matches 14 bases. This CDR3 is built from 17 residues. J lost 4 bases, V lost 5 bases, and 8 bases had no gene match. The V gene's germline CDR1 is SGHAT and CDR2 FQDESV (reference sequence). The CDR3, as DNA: TGTGCCAGCAGCAAGACTAGCGGGGGGGCACGTCCAGATACGCAGTATTTT. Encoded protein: CASSKTSGGARPDTQYF.

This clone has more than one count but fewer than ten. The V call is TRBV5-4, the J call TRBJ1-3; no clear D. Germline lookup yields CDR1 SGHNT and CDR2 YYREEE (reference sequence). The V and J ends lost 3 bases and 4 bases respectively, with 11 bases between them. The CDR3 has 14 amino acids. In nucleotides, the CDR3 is TGTGCCAGCAGCTCCCAGAGGGCCGGAAACACCATATATTTT. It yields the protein CASSSQRAGNTIYF.

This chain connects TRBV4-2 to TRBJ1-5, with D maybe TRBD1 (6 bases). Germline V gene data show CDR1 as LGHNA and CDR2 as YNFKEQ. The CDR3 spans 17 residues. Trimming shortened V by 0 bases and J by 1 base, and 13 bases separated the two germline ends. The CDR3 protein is CASSQDFARGSNQPQHF. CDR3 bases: TGTGCCAGCAGCCAAGACTTCGCCAGGGGAAGCAATCAGCCCCAGCATTTT.